The 32 T cell receptor beta chains listed next were all sequenced from one sample in a study of siplizumab effects on memory and regulatory T cells. Sequencing was performed with immunoSEQ multiplex PCR; in TCRdb, only in-frame clones are kept and a portion is missing. The sample has over 100,000 clones, about 91% seen once. The specimen sequenced was Tregs sorted from blood. The receptors come from a human donor in good health.

The chain joins TRBV5-4 to TRBJ2-7; D unresolved. V lost 4 bases to trimming and J lost 3 bases, with 14 bases between them. Germline V gene lookup returns CDR1 SGHNT and CDR2 YYREEE (reference sequence). CDR3 length equals 14 residues. CDR3 protein: CASSQSIRNYEQYF. CDR3 coding DNA: TGTGCCAGCAGCCAATCCATCAGAAACTACGAGCAGTACTTC.

V is TRBV5-1 and J is TRBJ1-1; tentative D call: TRBD1 (5 bases). Per germline, CDR1 SGHRS and CDR2 YFSETQ. The ends were cut back, 2 bases at V and 5 bases at J, with 7 bases in the middle. The CDR3 is 12 residues long. The CDR3 sequence is CASSFQGTEAFF. In DNA, the CDR3 is TGCGCCAGCAGCTTTCAGGGAACTGAAGCTTTCTTT.

V is TRBV15 and J is TRBJ2-5; 12 positions match TRBD2. This CDR3 contains 16 residues. Germline V lookup: CDR1 LNHNV, CDR2 YYDKDF (reference sequence). The V and J ends lost 0 bases and 5 bases, in that order; junction bases with no gene match: 4. The CDR3 reads CATSRDLLAGGETQYF. In nucleotides, the CDR3 is TGTGCCACCAGCAGAGATCTACTAGCGGGAGGTGAGACCCAGTACTTC.

The rearrangement uses TRBV18 and TRBJ2-3; tentatively, D is TRBD2 (5 bases). The germline gives CDR1 KGHSH, CDR2 LQKENI. The CDR3 contains 15 residues. V lost 4 bases and J 2 bases, leaving 13 bases between the germline ends. The CDR3 nucleotides read TGTGCCAGCTCACTGGATCGGGGTGACACAGATACGCAGTATTTT. Protein: CASSLDRGDTDTQYF.

V is TRBV7-3 and J is TRBJ2-1, with D possibly being TRBD2 (5 bases). Germline assignment: CDR1 SGHTA and CDR2 FQGTGA. With 4 bases removed from V and 10 bases from J, the gap between germline ends came to 8 bases. The CDR3 has 11 residues. CDR3 coding DNA: TGTGCCAGCAGCTCCCGAGGGGAGCAGTTCTTC. Protein: CASSSRGEQFF.

The rearrangement joins TRBV6-6 to TRBJ2-7; D possibly corresponds to TRBD2 (6 bases). CDR1 MNHNY and CDR2 SVGAGI come from the germline V gene (reference sequence). This CDR3 spans 15 amino acids. Trimming took 0 bases from V and 4 from J, leaving 13 bases between them. CDR3 in DNA: TGTGCCAGCAGTTACTCGACCCTAGCGAGTTACGAGCAGTACTTC. It yields the protein CASSYSTLASYEQYF.

The rearrangement uses TRBV7-3 and TRBJ2-1, with a tentative D call TRBD1 (5 bases). Deletions cut 4 bases from V and 8 bases from J, with 15 bases between. The germline CDR1 and CDR2 sequences are SGHTA and FQGTGA. The CDR3 sequence is 14 residues long. Written as DNA, the CDR3 is TGTGCCAGCAGCTCCTCTCAAGGGGTGGATGAGCAGTTCTTC. Its translation: CASSSSQGVDEQFF.

V and J are TRBV18 and TRBJ1-1; D call uncertain. The CDR3 length is 12 residues. Germline lookup yields CDR1 KGHSH and CDR2 LQKENI. V was trimmed by 4 bases and J by 2 bases, leaving 5 bases between them. CDR3 residues: CASSLTNTEAFF. The CDR3 nucleotides are TGTGCCAGCTCACTGACTAACACTGAAGCTTTCTTT.

V and J are TRBV15 and TRBJ2-5, with 10 bases lining up with TRBD2. Germline V gives CDR1 LNHNV, CDR2 YYDKDF (reference sequence). J was trimmed by 1 base and V by 1 base; bases with no gene match: 6. The CDR3 is 17 amino acids. Written as DNA, the CDR3 is TGTGCCACCAGCAGAGTGCGAGCGGGGGGGGTCCAAGAGACCCAGTACTTC. It encodes CATSRVRAGGVQETQYF.

This chain uses TRBV18 with TRBJ2-1; 12 bases agree with TRBD2. The junction had 10 bases not matched to a gene; V was cut back by 3 bases and J by 7 bases. This CDR3 is 17 amino acids long. Germline loops: CDR1 KGHSH, CDR2 LQKENI. CDR3 in DNA: TGTGCCAGCTCACCTTTACCGACTAGCGGGAGTTGGAATGAGCAGTTCTTC. Amino acid sequence: CASSPLPTSGSWNEQFF.

This clone was recorded a few times. The J gene is TRBJ1-6, the V gene TRBV10-3; 7 positions match TRBD1. With V trimmed by 3 bases and J by 9 bases, 8 bases remained unmatched. Looked up from germline, CDR1 is ENHRY and CDR2 is SYGVKD. This CDR3 has 15 amino acids. The CDR3 spells CAISDSGQARSPLHF. The CDR3 nucleotides read TGTGCCATCAGTGATTCTGGACAGGCCCGTTCACCCCTCCACTTT.

The V and J genes are TRBV12-5 and TRBJ1-3; D is perhaps TRBD1 (5 bases). The germline V and J ends were trimmed by 6 bases and 9 bases, with 21 bases remaining between them. Germline V lookup: CDR1 LGHNT, CDR2 FRNRAP. The CDR3 has 15 amino acids. The CDR3 DNA sequence: TGTGCTAGTGGGAACCGGGACCGCGTGAGGAGCACCATATATTTT. It is translated as CASGNRDRVRSTIYF.

V is TRBV6-6 and J is TRBJ1-2; D is uncertain. The V and J ends lost 0 bases and 5 bases respectively, with 10 bases between them. Germline V gives CDR1 MNHNY, CDR2 SVGAGI (reference sequence). The CDR3 runs to 14 residues. The DNA of the CDR3 is TGTGCCAGCAGTTACTCATTCGGAGGTTATGGCTACACCTTC. Amino acid sequence: CASSYSFGGYGYTF.

The chain carries TRBV7-9 and TRBJ1-4; 8 positions match TRBD1. The junction had 5 bases not matched to a gene; V was cut back by 3 bases and J by 8 bases. CDR1 and CDR2 from the germline V gene are SEHNR and FQNEAQ (reference sequence). This CDR3 has 14 residues. The CDR3 is CASSLTGVAEKLFF. The CDR3 DNA is TGTGCCAGCAGCTTGACAGGGGTGGCAGAAAAACTGTTTTTT.

The chain uses TRBV11-2 and TRBJ2-3; TRBD1 is a possible D gene (5 bases). The ends were cut back, 9 bases at V and 1 base at J, with 11 bases in the middle. Germline loops: CDR1 SGHAT, CDR2 FQNNGV. This CDR3 comprises 13 residues. The CDR3 nucleotides are TGTGCCAGTGGCATAGGGGGCACAGATACGCAGTATTTT. Translation gives CASGIGGTDTQYF.

As for this clone: Other DNA sequences in this specimen translate into the identical CDR3. This sequence joins TRBV5-1 and TRBJ1-3; D call uncertain. The germline gives CDR1 SGHRS, CDR2 YFSETQ. V lost 0 bases and J lost 1, with 5 bases in between. The CDR3 sequence is 14 residues long. The CDR3 nucleotides are TGCGCCAGCAGCTTGGACGGATCTGGAAACACCATATATTTT. Translation gives CASSLDGSGNTIYF.

Only a few counts were recorded for this clone. CDR3: CASNGRDYGYTF. CDR3 coding DNA: TGTGCCAGTAATGGCAGAGACTATGGCTACACCTTC. V gene TRBV19 combines with J gene TRBJ1-2; D not resolved. With 7 bases removed from V and 3 bases from J, the gap between germline ends came to 9 bases. This CDR3 is 12 amino acids long. Germline lookup yields CDR1 LNHDA and CDR2 SQIVND (reference sequence).

The chain carries TRBV5-1 and TRBJ2-5, with a tentative D call TRBD1 (6 bases). The CDR3 is 15 residues long. V lost 5 bases and J 5 bases, leaving 19 bases between the germline ends. The germline gives CDR1 SGHRS, CDR2 YFSETQ. The CDR3 bases are TGCGCCAGCAGGGGGTCGCCAGGGGCAGGGGAGACCCAGTACTTC. This codes for CASRGSPGAGETQYF.

V is TRBV5-6 and J is TRBJ1-1; TRBD1 agrees at 7 bases. The ends lost 6 bases at V and 1 base at J; junction bases unmatched: 15. Germline V gives CDR1 SGHDT, CDR2 YYEEEE. This CDR3 spans 17 amino acids. The CDR3 sequence: CASTSDRVKVRNTEAFF. CDR3 DNA sequence: TGTGCCAGCACATCCGACAGGGTTAAGGTGAGGAACACTGAAGCTTTCTTT. Full variable domain (missing parts from reference TRBV5-6 and TRBJ1-1): DAGVTQSPTHLIKTRGQQVTLRCSPKSGHDTVSWYQQALGQGPQFIFQYYEEEERQRGNFPDRFSGHQFPNYSSELNVNALLLGDSALYLCASTSDRVKVRNTEAFFGQGTRLTVV.

This clone was observed once. The chain is built from TRBV6-6 and TRBJ1-1; 8 positions match TRBD1. There are 13 residues in the CDR3. V gave up 5 bases and J gave up 1 base; unmatched junction bases: 0. Germline CDR1 is MNHNY and CDR2 is SVGAGI (reference sequence). For the CDR3, the DNA is TGTGCCAGCAGTGGACAGGGGAACACTGAAGCTTTCTTT. Its translation: CASSGQGNTEAFF.

The CDR3 DNA is TGTGCCAGCAGACAAGGGGCCGACACTGAAGCTTTCTTT. Protein: CASRQGADTEAFF. V gene TRBV7-9 combines with J gene TRBJ1-1; D may be TRBD1 (5 bases). The CDR3 extends over 13 amino acids. Trimming took 6 bases from V and 3 from J, leaving 11 bases between them. Germline V gene lookup returns CDR1 SEHNR and CDR2 FQNEAQ (reference sequence).

The rearrangement joins TRBV29-1 to TRBJ1-2; D is unresolved. Germline CDR1 reads SQVTM; CDR2 reads ANQGSEA. V lost 8 bases and J 0 bases, leaving 13 bases between the germline ends. The CDR3 extends over 13 amino acids. CDR3 DNA: TGCAGCCTCCGATCAGGAGCTAACTATGGCTACACCTTC. Amino acids: CSLRSGANYGYTF. Drawing the rest from reference TRBV29-1 and TRBJ1-2, the complete variable domain is SAVISQKPSRDICQRGTSLTIQCQVDSQVTMMFWYRQQPGQSLTLIATANQGSEATYESGFVIDKFPISRPNLTFSTLTVSNMSPEDSSIYLCSLRSGANYGYTFGSGTRLTVV.

V is TRBV29-1 and J is TRBJ2-1, with TRBD2 matching over 10 bases. V lost 7 bases and J lost 2; bases outside the gene matches: 5. The CDR3 contains 14 residues. Per germline, CDR1 SQVTM and CDR2 ANQGSEA. For the CDR3, the DNA is TGCAGCGGCTGGACTAGCGGTACCTACAATGAGCAGTTCTTC. The encoded protein is CSGWTSGTYNEQFF.

This sequence joins TRBV5-1 and TRBJ2-1, with D hard to call. CDR3 length: 15 amino acids. V was cut by 0 bases and J by 0 bases, with 7 bases left in between. Looked up from germline, CDR1 is SGHRS and CDR2 is YFSETQ. CDR3 DNA sequence: TGCGCCAGCAGCTTGGGCGAACTCTCCTACAATGAGCAGTTCTTC. This translates into CASSLGELSYNEQFF.

The rearrangement joins TRBV7-3 to TRBJ1-2, with a possible D match to TRBD1 (5 bases). CDR1 is SGHTA and CDR2 is FQGTGA in the germline V gene. There are 15 residues in the CDR3. The V and J ends lost 2 bases and 8 bases respectively, with 18 bases between them. The CDR3 reads CASSLQGGTTRGYTF. CDR3 sequence (DNA): TGTGCCAGCAGCTTACAGGGTGGCACGACTCGGGGCTACACCTTC.

The rearrangement uses TRBV5-6 and TRBJ1-3; D is unresolved. The CDR3 is made up of 15 amino acids. Trimming cost V 4 bases and J 3 bases, with 14 bases left between them. The V gene's germline CDR1 is SGHDT and CDR2 YYEEEE. CDR3 coding DNA: TGTGCCAGCAGCCCCCCAGGCTTCCGTGGAAACACCATATATTTT. This encodes CASSPPGFRGNTIYF.

The chain uses TRBV10-3 and TRBJ2-1; TRBD1 or TRBD2 may be the D gene (5 bases each). Germline V gene data show CDR1 as ENHRY and CDR2 as SYGVKD. Trimming left V 5 bases short and J 6 bases short, with 17 bases between. The CDR3 has 15 amino acids. CDR3 protein: CAISRDLVGFNEQFF. The CDR3, as DNA: TGTGCCATCAGTCGGGACCTCGTGGGCTTCAATGAGCAGTTCTTC.

The rearrangement links TRBV5-1 to TRBJ2-7; 14 nucleotides agree with TRBD2. The trim removed 4 bases at V and 4 bases at J, leaving 4 bases unmatched. Germline V CDR1 and CDR2: SGHRS, YFSETQ. This CDR3 has 15 residues. CDR3 protein: CASSRTSGGHYEQYF. CDR3 DNA sequence: TGCGCCAGCAGCCGGACTAGCGGGGGGCATTACGAGCAGTACTTC.

The chain combines TRBV6-6 with TRBJ1-6; tentative D call: TRBD1 (6 bases). The ends were cut back, 7 bases at V and 7 bases at J, with 17 bases in the middle. This CDR3 contains 15 residues. Germline-derived CDR1 and CDR2 are MNHNY and SVGAGI (reference sequence). CDR3 protein: CASKQGGARNSPLHF. The CDR3 coding sequence is TGTGCCAGCAAACAGGGTGGGGCCCGAAATTCACCCCTCCACTTT.

The CDR3 DNA is TGTGCCAGCAGTTACCGGGTACGTGAGACCCAGTACTTC. Its translation is CASSYRVRETQYF. The chain employs TRBV27 and TRBJ2-5; no clear D gene. With 4 bases removed from V and 5 bases from J, the gap between germline ends came to 11 bases. The CDR3 covers 13 residues. CDR1 MNHEY and CDR2 SMNVEV come from the germline V gene (reference sequence).

This rearrangement joins TRBV20-1 to TRBJ2-1, with D perhaps matching TRBD2 (6 bases). V lost 7 bases, J lost 5 bases, and 6 bases lay in between. The CDR3 covers 10 residues. Germline V CDR1 and CDR2: DFQATT, SNEGSKA (reference sequence). CDR3 protein: CSGLDNEQFF. The DNA for the CDR3 is TGCAGTGGACTAGACAATGAGCAGTTCTTC.

V is TRBV18 and J is TRBJ2-7; D uncertain. CDR1 is KGHSH, CDR2 LQKENI, per germline. The germline V and J ends were trimmed by 2 bases and 2 bases, with 7 bases remaining between them. The CDR3 is 13 amino acids. The CDR3 region is CASSPATTYEQYF. In DNA, the CDR3 is TGTGCCAGCTCACCAGCAACGACCTACGAGCAGTACTTC.